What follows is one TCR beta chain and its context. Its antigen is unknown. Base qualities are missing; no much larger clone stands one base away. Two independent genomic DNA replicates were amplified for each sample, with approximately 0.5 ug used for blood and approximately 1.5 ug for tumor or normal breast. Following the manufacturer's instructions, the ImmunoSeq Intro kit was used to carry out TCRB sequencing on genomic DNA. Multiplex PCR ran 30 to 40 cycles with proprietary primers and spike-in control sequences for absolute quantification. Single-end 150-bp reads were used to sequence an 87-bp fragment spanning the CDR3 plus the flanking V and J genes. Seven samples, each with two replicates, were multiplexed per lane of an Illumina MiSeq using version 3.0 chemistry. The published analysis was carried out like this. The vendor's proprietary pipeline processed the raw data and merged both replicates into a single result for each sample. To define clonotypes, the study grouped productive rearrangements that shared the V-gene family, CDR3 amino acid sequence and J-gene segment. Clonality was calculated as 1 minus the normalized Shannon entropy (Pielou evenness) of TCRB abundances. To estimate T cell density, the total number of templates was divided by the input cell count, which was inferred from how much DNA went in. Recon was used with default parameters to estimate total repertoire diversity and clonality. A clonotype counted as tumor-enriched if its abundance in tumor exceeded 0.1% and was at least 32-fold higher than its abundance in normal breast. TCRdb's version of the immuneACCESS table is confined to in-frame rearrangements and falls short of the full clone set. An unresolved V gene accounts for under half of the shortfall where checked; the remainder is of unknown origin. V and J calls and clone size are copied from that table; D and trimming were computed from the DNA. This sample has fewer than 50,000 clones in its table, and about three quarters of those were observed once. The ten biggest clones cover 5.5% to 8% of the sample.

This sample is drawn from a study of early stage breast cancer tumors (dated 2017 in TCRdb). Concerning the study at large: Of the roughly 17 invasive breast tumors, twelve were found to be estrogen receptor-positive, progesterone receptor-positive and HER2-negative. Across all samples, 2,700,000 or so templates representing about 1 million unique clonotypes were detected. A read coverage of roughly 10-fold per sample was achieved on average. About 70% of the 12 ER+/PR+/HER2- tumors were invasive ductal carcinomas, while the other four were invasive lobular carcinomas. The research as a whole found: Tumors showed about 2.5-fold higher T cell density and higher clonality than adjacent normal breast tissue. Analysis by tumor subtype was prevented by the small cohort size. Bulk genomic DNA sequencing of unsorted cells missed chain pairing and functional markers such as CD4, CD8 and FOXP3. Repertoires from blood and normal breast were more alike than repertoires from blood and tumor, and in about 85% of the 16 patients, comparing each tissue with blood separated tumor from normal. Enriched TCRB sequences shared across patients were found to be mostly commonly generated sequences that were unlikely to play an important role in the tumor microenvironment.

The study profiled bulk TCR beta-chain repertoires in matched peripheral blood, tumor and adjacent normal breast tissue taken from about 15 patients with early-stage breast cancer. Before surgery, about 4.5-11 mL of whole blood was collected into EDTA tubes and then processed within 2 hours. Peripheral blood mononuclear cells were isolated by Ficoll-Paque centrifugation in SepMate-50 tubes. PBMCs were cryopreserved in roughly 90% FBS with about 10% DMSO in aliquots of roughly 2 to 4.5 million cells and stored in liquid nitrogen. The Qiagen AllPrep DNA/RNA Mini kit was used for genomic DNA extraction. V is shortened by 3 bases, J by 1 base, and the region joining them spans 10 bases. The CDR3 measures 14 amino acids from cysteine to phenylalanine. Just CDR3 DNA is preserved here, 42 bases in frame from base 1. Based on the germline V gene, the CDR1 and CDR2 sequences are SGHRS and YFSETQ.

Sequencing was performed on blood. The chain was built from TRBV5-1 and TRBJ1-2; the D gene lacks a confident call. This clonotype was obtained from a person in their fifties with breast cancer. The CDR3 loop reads CASSSDFSNYGYTF. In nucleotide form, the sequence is TGCGCCAGCAGCTCCGACTTCAGTAACTATGGCTACACCTTC.